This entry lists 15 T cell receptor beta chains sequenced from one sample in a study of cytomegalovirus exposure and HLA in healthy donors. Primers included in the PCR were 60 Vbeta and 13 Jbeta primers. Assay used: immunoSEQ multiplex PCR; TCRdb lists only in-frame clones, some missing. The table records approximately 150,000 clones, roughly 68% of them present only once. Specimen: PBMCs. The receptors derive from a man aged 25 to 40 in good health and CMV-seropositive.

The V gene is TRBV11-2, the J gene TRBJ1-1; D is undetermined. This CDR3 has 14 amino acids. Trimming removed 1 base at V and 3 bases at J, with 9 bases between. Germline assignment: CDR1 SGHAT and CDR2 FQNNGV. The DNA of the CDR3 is TGTGCCAGCAGCTTAGTCGGAAGCGACACTGAAGCTTTCTTT. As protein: CASSLVGSDTEAFF.

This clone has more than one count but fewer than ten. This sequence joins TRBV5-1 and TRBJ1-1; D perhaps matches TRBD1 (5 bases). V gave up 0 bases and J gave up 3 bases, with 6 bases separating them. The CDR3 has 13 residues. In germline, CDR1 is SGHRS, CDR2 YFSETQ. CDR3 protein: CASSLAGYTEAFF. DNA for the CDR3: TGCGCCAGCAGCTTGGCAGGGTACACTGAAGCTTTCTTT.

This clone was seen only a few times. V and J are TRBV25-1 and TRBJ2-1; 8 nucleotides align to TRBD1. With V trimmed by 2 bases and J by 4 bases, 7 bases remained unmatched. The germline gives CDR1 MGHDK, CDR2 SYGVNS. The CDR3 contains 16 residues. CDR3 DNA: TGTGCCAGCAGTGAAATTGAGACAGGGGTTTACAATGAGCAGTTCTTC. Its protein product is CASSEIETGVYNEQFF.

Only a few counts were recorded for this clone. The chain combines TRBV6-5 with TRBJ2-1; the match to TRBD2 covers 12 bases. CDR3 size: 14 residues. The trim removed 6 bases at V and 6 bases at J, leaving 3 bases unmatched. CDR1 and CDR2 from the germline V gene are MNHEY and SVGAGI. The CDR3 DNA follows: TGTGCCAGCAGCCGACTAGCGGGAGCCAATGAGCAGTTCTTC. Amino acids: CASSRLAGANEQFF.

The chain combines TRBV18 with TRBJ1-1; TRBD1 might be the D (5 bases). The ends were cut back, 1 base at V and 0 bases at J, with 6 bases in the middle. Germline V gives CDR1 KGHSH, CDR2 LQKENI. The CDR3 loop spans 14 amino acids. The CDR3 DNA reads TGTGCCAGCTCACCACGACAGTTGAACACTGAAGCTTTCTTT. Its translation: CASSPRQLNTEAFF.

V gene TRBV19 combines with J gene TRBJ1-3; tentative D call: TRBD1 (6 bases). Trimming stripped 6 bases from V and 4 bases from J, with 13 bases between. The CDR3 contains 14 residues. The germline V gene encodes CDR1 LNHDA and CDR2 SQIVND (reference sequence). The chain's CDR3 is CASSRGVRGNTIYF. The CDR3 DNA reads TGTGCCAGTAGCAGGGGCGTTCGAGGAAACACCATATATTTT.

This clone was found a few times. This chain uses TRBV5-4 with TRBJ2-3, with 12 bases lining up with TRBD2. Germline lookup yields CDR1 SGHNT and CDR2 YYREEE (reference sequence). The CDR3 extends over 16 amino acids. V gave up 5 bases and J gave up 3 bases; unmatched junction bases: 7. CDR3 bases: TGTGCCAGCAGACTACTAGCGGGAGGTTTTACAGATACGCAGTATTTT. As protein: CASRLLAGGFTDTQYF. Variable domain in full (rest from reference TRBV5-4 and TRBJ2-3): ETGVTQSPTHLIKTRGQQVTLRCSSQSGHNTVSWYQQALGQGPQFIFQYYREEENGRGNFPPRFSGLQFPNYSSELNVNALELDDSALYLCASRLLAGGFTDTQYFGPGTRLTVL.

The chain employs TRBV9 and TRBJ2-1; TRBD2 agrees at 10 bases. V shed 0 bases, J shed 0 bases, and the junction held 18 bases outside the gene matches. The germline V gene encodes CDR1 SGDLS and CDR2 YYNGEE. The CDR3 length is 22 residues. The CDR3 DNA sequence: TGTGCCAGCAGCGTAGGGGTCGTCCAGACTAGCGGGTTTTTAAGCTCCTACAATGAGCAGTTCTTC. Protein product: CASSVGVVQTSGFLSSYNEQFF.

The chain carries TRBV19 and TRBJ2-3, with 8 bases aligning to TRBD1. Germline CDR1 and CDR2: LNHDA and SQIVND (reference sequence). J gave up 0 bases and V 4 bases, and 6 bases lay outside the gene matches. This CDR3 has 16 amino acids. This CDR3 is CASSTQGAVSTDTQYF. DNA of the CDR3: TGTGCCAGTAGTACCCAGGGGGCCGTCAGCACAGATACGCAGTATTTT.

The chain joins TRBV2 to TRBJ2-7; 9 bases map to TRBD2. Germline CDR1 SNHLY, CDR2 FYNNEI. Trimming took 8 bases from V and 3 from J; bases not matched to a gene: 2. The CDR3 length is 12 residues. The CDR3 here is CASHSGGYEQYF. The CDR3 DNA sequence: TGTGCCAGCCATAGCGGGGGCTACGAGCAGTACTTC.

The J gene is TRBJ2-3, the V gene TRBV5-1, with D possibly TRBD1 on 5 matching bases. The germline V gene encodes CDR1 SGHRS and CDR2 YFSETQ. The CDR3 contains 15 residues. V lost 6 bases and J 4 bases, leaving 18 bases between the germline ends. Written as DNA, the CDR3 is TGCGCCAGCACTCCTACCCCGCCAGGGTCAGATACGCAGTATTTT. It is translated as CASTPTPPGSDTQYF.

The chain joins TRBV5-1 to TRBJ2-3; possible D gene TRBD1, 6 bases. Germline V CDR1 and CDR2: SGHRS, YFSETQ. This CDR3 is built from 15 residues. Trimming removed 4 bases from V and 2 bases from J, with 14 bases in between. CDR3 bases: TGCGCCAGCAGCCTCGCCGGGACACTCACAGATACGCAGTATTTT. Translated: CASSLAGTLTDTQYF.

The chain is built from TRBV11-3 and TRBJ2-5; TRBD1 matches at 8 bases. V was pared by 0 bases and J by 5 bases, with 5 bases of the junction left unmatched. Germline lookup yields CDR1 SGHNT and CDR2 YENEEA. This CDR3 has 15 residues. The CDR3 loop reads CASSLDQGAQETQYF. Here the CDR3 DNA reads TGTGCCAGCAGCTTAGACCAGGGGGCGCAGGAGACCCAGTACTTC.

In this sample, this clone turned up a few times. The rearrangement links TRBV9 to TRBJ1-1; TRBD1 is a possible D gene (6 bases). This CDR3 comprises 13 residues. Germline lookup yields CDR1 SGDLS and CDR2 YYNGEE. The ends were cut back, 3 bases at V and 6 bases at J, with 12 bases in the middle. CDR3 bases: TGTGCCAGCAGCGCCCCAGGGGTCGCTGAAGCTTTCTTT. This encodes CASSAPGVAEAFF.

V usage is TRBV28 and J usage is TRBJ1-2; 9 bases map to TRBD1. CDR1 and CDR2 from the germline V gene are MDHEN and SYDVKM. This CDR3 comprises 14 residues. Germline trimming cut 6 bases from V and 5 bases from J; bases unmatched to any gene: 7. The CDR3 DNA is TGTGCCAGCAGCCACAGGGGGCAGGGGTATGGCTACACCTTC. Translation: CASSHRGQGYGYTF.